The 31 T cell receptor beta chains presented below share a single source sample, sequenced in a study of cytotoxic CD8 clonotypes in ibrutinib-treated CLL. Here immunoSEQ multiplex PCR was the method, and the copy in TCRdb shows in-frame clones only, minus some. The table lists roughly 220,000 clones, about four fifths of them singletons. Source: PBMCs, taken after 12 months of ibrutinib treatment. The receptors originated from a human donor with chronic lymphocytic leukemia.

The chain carries TRBV5-4 and TRBJ1-3, with D perhaps matching TRBD1 (6 bases). The CDR3 runs to 15 residues. The V end was cut by 0 bases, the J end by 5 bases, with 12 bases between. Germline CDR1 is SGHNT and CDR2 is YYREEE (reference sequence). The CDR3 DNA sequence: TGTGCCAGCAGCTTGGCGGGGGGGCAGAGAAACACCATATATTTT. As protein: CASSLAGGQRNTIYF.

This clone came up once. The CDR3 region has the DNA TGTGCCAGCACTGAACCGGGACCCCTTACCGGGGAGCTGTTTTTT. Amino acid sequence: CASTEPGPLTGELFF. The chain combines TRBV28 with TRBJ2-2; possibly TRBD1 or TRBD2 for D (5 bases each). Germline loops: CDR1 MDHEN, CDR2 SYDVKM. V gave up 7 bases and J gave up 5 bases, with 17 bases separating them. The CDR3 has 15 residues.

The chain's CDR3 is CASRGQGAKIYEQYF. In DNA, the CDR3 is TGTGCCAGCCGGGGACAGGGGGCGAAGATCTACGAGCAGTACTTC. The V and J genes are TRBV28 and TRBJ2-7, with 12 bases that match TRBD1. In germline, CDR1 is MDHEN, CDR2 SYDVKM. CDR3 size: 15 residues. Germline trimming cut 8 bases from V and 3 bases from J; bases unmatched to any gene: 8.

The chain joins TRBV10-2 to TRBJ2-7, with 10 bases aligning to TRBD2. The germline V gene encodes CDR1 WSHSY and CDR2 SAAADI. The CDR3 spans 16 residues. V trimming: 0 bases; J trimming: 3 bases; junction bases outside the gene matches: 5. The CDR3 sequence is CASSESLAGALYEQYF. The DNA for the CDR3 is TGCGCCAGCAGTGAGTCCCTAGCGGGGGCCCTCTACGAGCAGTACTTC.

The chain couples TRBV6-5 to TRBJ1-5; D unclear. Germline CDR1 and CDR2: MNHEY and SVGAGI. The CDR3 has 13 amino acids. V dropped 3 bases and J dropped 6 bases, with 9 bases sitting between them. The CDR3 is CASSYGNSQPQHF. The CDR3, as DNA: TGTGCCAGCAGTTATGGGAATAGTCAGCCCCAGCATTTT.

The chain uses TRBV30 and TRBJ2-3; TRBD2 matches at 10 bases. CDR3 length: 15 amino acids. Germline V lookup: CDR1 GTSNPN, CDR2 SVGIG (reference sequence). V lost 3 bases, J lost 1 base, and 4 bases stayed unmatched. The CDR3 DNA reads TGTGCCTGGAGAAGAACTAGCGGGGGCACAGATACGCAGTATTTT. It is translated as CAWRRTSGGTDTQYF.

The CDR3 nucleotides are TGTGCCAGCAGCCTGCGGGAGGGCAGGGATGAAAAACTGTTTTTT. It yields the protein CASSLREGRDEKLFF. The rearrangement joins TRBV7-6 to TRBJ1-4, with D possibly being TRBD1 (5 bases). The CDR3 is made up of 15 amino acids. V was cut by 5 bases and J by 6 bases, with 16 bases left in between. Germline V gene sequence: CDR1 SGHVS, CDR2 FNYEAQ.

The chain employs TRBV6-1 and TRBJ2-7; 9 nucleotides match TRBD2. J lost 6 bases, V lost 5 bases, and 11 bases had no gene match. Germline loops: CDR1 MNHNS, CDR2 SASEGT. The CDR3 length is 15 residues. Here the CDR3 reads CASSKRLAAFIEQYF. CDR3 bases: TGTGCCAGCAGTAAGCGACTAGCGGCCTTTATCGAGCAGTACTTC.

The chain recombines TRBV5-1 with TRBJ1-2; TRBD1 agrees at 8 bases. CDR3 length: 13 residues. V trimming: 4 bases; J trimming: 6 bases; junction bases outside the gene matches: 5. Germline values: CDR1 SGHRS, CDR2 YFSETQ. The CDR3 loop reads CASSNDRGNGYTF. The CDR3 coding sequence is TGCGCCAGCAGCAATGACAGGGGAAATGGCTACACCTTC.

This chain connects TRBV23-1 to TRBJ1-5, with D maybe TRBD1 (5 bases). TRBV23-1 is noted as an ORF with a role that remains uncertain. V was pared by 2 bases and J by 0 bases, with 17 bases between. This CDR3 spans 18 amino acids. The CDR3 loop is CASSQGAGQVDSNQPQHF. The CDR3 DNA is TGCGCCAGCAGTCAAGGGGCTGGGCAGGTCGATAGCAATCAGCCCCAGCATTTT.

This chain uses TRBV13 with TRBJ2-7; D is perhaps TRBD1 or TRBD2 (5 bases each). Germline V gives CDR1 PRHDT, CDR2 FYEKMQ (reference sequence). The V gene lost 4 bases and the J gene lost 5 bases, with 15 bases spanning the gap. CDR3 length: 14 residues. For the CDR3, the DNA is TGTGCCAGCAGCTCGATGACGGGGCGGGACGAGCAGTACTTC. It encodes CASSSMTGRDEQYF.

This chain links TRBV7-3 with TRBJ2-1, with D possibly being TRBD2 (6 bases). With 0 bases removed from V and 3 bases from J, the gap between germline ends came to 9 bases. The CDR3 is 15 amino acids. Germline assignment: CDR1 SGHTA and CDR2 FQGTGA. The CDR3 coding sequence is TGTGCCAGCAGCTTAACGAGCGGGCTCTACAATGAGCAGTTCTTC. Translation gives CASSLTSGLYNEQFF.

This clone was picked up a small number of times. This chain uses TRBV25-1 with TRBJ2-7; 7 nucleotides match TRBD2. The CDR3 runs to 13 residues. V lost 6 bases, J lost 5 bases, and 7 bases stayed unmatched. Germline V gene data show CDR1 as MGHDK and CDR2 as SYGVNS. In DNA form, the CDR3 reads TGTGCCAGCAGCGGGGGAGCGGGAAACGAGCAGTACTTC. Translated, it gives CASSGGAGNEQYF.

The V and J genes are TRBV6-5 and TRBJ2-7, with TRBD1 matching 7 bases. Germline CDR1 reads MNHEY; CDR2 reads SVGAGI. V was clipped by 2 bases and J by 1 base; unmatched bases: 5. This CDR3 spans 15 amino acids. CDR3 nucleotide sequence: TGTGCCAGCAGTTACGTCGGGACAGCTTCCTACGAGCAGTACTTC. It translates to CASSYVGTASYEQYF.

This chain uses TRBV13 with TRBJ2-7; 8 bases line up with TRBD1. This CDR3 has 18 amino acids. CDR1 and CDR2 (germline): PRHDT, FYEKMQ (reference sequence). J gave up 3 bases and V 1 base, and 14 bases lay outside the gene matches. The CDR3 DNA follows: TGTGCCAGCAGCTTAGTGGGACCGGGGACAGGACTTAGCTACGAGCAGTACTTC. As protein: CASSLVGPGTGLSYEQYF.

This clone was observed once. This chain joins TRBV2 and TRBJ1-2; 12 bases agree with TRBD1. V lost 8 bases and J lost 3; bases outside the gene matches: 10. Germline V gene sequence: CDR1 SNHLY, CDR2 FYNNEI. The CDR3 is 16 residues long. This CDR3 reads CASRPGQGARDYGYTF. DNA for the CDR3: TGTGCCAGCCGGCCGGGACAGGGGGCGCGAGACTATGGCTACACCTTC.

The rearrangement links TRBV7-9 to TRBJ2-7, with 8 bases lining up with TRBD1. Germline V lookup: CDR1 SEHNR, CDR2 FQNEAQ (reference sequence). The CDR3 is 14 amino acids. V trimming: 5 bases; J trimming: 3 bases; junction bases outside the gene matches: 6. The CDR3: CASSLWDRSYEQYF. The CDR3 nucleotides read TGTGCCAGCAGCCTGTGGGACAGGAGCTACGAGCAGTACTTC.

There are a few counts of this clone. The CDR3 region has the DNA TGTGCCAGCAGCCAGGTGGGACTAGAGGGCCACAATGAGCAGTTCTTC. Amino acids: CASSQVGLEGHNEQFF. The rearrangement links TRBV4-2 to TRBJ2-1; 8 bases are shared with TRBD2. The CDR3 is made up of 16 amino acids. Germline lookup yields CDR1 LGHNA and CDR2 YNFKEQ. Trimming removed 3 bases from V and 5 bases from J; junction bases left unmatched: 9.

The chain combines TRBV29-1 with TRBJ1-2; D is perhaps TRBD1 (6 bases). V was shortened by 7 bases and J by 5 bases, with 11 bases between the two germline ends. Germline-derived CDR1 and CDR2 are SQVTM and ANQGSEA. This CDR3 has 11 amino acids. In nucleotides, the CDR3 is TGCAGCGCTCGGGGGCAATATGGCTACACCTTC. Residues: CSARGQYGYTF.

The rearrangement joins TRBV27 to TRBJ1-2, with 10 nucleotides matching TRBD1. This CDR3 is built from 16 residues. Germline lookup yields CDR1 MNHEY and CDR2 SMNVEV (reference sequence). J gave up 1 base and V 6 bases, and 8 bases lay outside the gene matches. The CDR3 spells CASSRDRGVFNYGYTF. CDR3 coding DNA: TGTGCCAGCAGCCGGGACAGGGGAGTGTTTAACTATGGCTACACCTTC.

This clone was seen only once. J is TRBJ2-7 and V is TRBV18, with 7 bases matching TRBD1. V was clipped by 8 bases and J by 6 bases; unmatched bases: 7. The CDR3 runs to 12 residues. Germline V gene lookup returns CDR1 KGHSH and CDR2 LQKENI. This CDR3 reads CASSPTGIEQYF. The CDR3 DNA reads as TGTGCCAGCAGCCCGACAGGGATCGAGCAGTACTTC.

The V gene is TRBV19, the J gene TRBJ2-2; possibly TRBD1 for D (7 bases). The V gene lost 7 bases and the J gene lost 1 base, with 16 bases spanning the gap. Germline lookup yields CDR1 LNHDA and CDR2 SQIVND (reference sequence). The CDR3 sequence is 16 residues long. The CDR3 region has the DNA TGTGCCAGTATGGAGGGGGCGCGGCAGAACACCGGGGAGCTGTTTTTT. This sequence encodes CASMEGARQNTGELFF.

This sequence joins TRBV4-1 and TRBJ1-5, with TRBD1 as a possible D gene (5 bases). V was cut by 4 bases and J by 0 bases, with 13 bases left in between. The CDR3 covers 16 residues. Germline lookup yields CDR1 MGHRA and CDR2 YSYEKL. The CDR3 sequence: CASSPRTFLSNQPQHF. CDR3 DNA: TGCGCCAGCAGCCCTCGGACATTCCTTAGCAATCAGCCCCAGCATTTT.

The gene calls are TRBV19 and TRBJ1-1; 11 nucleotides agree with TRBD1. The CDR3 loop spans 16 amino acids. V was pared by 6 bases and J by 1 base, with 7 bases of the junction left unmatched. CDR1 and CDR2 (germline): LNHDA, SQIVND (reference sequence). The CDR3 nucleotides read TGTGCCAGTAGGGACAGGGGGCTGGTAGGGAACACTGAAGCTTTCTTT. It is translated as CASRDRGLVGNTEAFF. Together with reference TRBV19 and TRBJ1-1, the CDR3 gives the full variable domain: DGGITQSPKYLFRKEGQNVTLSCEQNLNHDAMYWYRQDPGQGLRLIYYSQIVNDFQKGDIAEGYSVSREKKESFPLTVTSAQKNPTAFYLCASRDRGLVGNTEAFFGQGTRLTVV.

This clone was picked up a small number of times. V usage is TRBV27 and J usage is TRBJ1-1; TRBD1 matches 9 bases. Germline loops: CDR1 MNHEY, CDR2 SMNVEV (reference sequence). J gave up 3 bases and V 6 bases, and 5 bases lay outside the gene matches. This CDR3 has 14 residues. CDR3: CASRTGGFYTEAFF. The CDR3 coding sequence is TGTGCCAGCAGGACAGGGGGGTTTTACACTGAAGCTTTCTTT.

The J gene is TRBJ2-2, the V gene TRBV7-9; D perhaps matches TRBD1 (6 bases). CDR1 is SEHNR, CDR2 FQNEAQ, per germline (reference sequence). This CDR3 has 14 amino acids. Trimming pared 3 bases from V and 7 bases from J, leaving 12 bases between. The CDR3, as DNA: TGTGCCAGCAGCTTTACACAGGGAATCGGGGAGCTGTTTTTT. The encoded protein is CASSFTQGIGELFF.

The chain joins TRBV7-6 to TRBJ2-7, with 8 bases aligning to TRBD1. The CDR3 contains 16 residues. V dropped 0 bases and J dropped 3; count of bases not matched to a gene: 7. Per the germline V gene, CDR1 is SGHVS and CDR2 is FNYEAQ. The CDR3: CASSLARQGTNYEQYF. The CDR3 coding sequence is TGTGCCAGCAGCTTAGCCAGACAGGGGACGAACTACGAGCAGTACTTC. The full variable domain, with the rest looked up from reference TRBV7-6 and TRBJ2-7, is GAGVSQSPRYKVTKRGQDVALRCDPISGHVSLYWYRQALGQGPEFLTYFNYEAQQDKSGLPNDRFSAERPEGSISTLTIQRTEQRDSAMYRCASSLARQGTNYEQYFGPGTRLTVT.

The chain combines TRBV15 with TRBJ1-1, with D maybe TRBD1 (6 bases). CDR1 and CDR2 from the germline V gene are LNHNV and YYDKDF (reference sequence). This CDR3 comprises 13 residues. V lost 2 bases and J 5 bases, leaving 9 bases between the germline ends. The CDR3: CATSRQQGTEAFF. The CDR3 coding sequence is TGTGCCACCAGCAGACAACAGGGAACTGAAGCTTTCTTT.

The chain joins TRBV18 to TRBJ1-4; 10 positions match TRBD1. CDR3 size: 14 residues. CDR1 is KGHSH and CDR2 is LQKENI in the germline V gene. Losses at the gene ends were 3 bases for V and 6 bases for J; bases not matched to a gene: 1. CDR3 DNA sequence: TGTGCCAGCTCACCCGGGACAGGGGATGAAAAACTGTTTTTT. The encoded protein is CASSPGTGDEKLFF.

This chain joins TRBV11-2 and TRBJ1-3; D ambiguous. The CDR3 totals 15 residues. Germline V gene sequence: CDR1 SGHAT, CDR2 FQNNGV. V gave up 1 base and J gave up 4 bases, with 11 bases separating them. The CDR3 spells CASSLGQSIGNTIYF. CDR3 in DNA: TGTGCCAGCAGCTTAGGTCAATCTATCGGAAACACCATATATTTT. Supplemented by reference TRBV11-2 and TRBJ1-3, the full variable domain reads EAGVAQSPRYKIIEKRQSVAFWCNPISGHATLYWYQQILGQGPKLLIQFQNNGVVDDSQLPKDRFSAERLKGVDSTLKIQPAKLEDSAVYLCASSLGQSIGNTIYFGEGSWLTVV.

Only a few counts were recorded for this clone. CDR3 nucleotide sequence: TGTGCCATCAGCGATGGGCATCTAGCGGGGGGAGGAGAGCAGTTCTTC. Translation gives CAISDGHLAGGGEQFF. This rearrangement joins TRBV10-3 to TRBJ2-1; 11 bases are shared with TRBD2. From germline, CDR1 is ENHRY and CDR2 SYGVKD. The J segment lost 10 bases and the V segment lost 6 bases, leaving 14 bases of the junction unmatched. The CDR3 has 16 amino acids.